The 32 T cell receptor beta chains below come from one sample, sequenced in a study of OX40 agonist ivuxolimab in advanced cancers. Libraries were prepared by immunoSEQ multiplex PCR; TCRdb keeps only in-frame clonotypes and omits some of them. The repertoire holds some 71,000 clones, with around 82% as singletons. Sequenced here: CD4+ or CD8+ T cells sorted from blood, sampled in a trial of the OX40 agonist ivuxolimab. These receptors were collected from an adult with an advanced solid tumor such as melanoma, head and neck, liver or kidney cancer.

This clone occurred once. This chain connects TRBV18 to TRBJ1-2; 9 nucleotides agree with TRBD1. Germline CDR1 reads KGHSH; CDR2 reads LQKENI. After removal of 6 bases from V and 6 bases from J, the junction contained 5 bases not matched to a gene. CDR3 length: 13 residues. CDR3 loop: CASSRTGADGYTF. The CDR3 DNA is TGTGCCAGCTCGCGGACAGGGGCGGATGGCTACACCTTC. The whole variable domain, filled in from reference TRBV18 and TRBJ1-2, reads NAGVMQNPRHLVRRRGQEARLRCSPMKGHSHVYWYRQLPEEGLKFMVYLQKENIIDESGMPKERFSAEFPKEGPSILRIQQVVRGDSAAYFCASSRTGADGYTFGSGTRLTVV.

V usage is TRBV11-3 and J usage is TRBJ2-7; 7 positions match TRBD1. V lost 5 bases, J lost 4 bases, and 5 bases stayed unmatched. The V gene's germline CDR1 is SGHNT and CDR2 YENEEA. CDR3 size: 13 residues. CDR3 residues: CASSPGQQYEQYF. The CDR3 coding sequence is TGTGCCAGCAGCCCGGGACAGCAATACGAGCAGTACTTC.

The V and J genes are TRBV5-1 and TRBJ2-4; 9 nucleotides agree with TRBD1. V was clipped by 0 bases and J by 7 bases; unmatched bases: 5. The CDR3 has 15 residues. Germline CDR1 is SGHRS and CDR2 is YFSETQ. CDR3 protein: CASSLVRGQGNIQYF. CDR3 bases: TGCGCCAGCAGCTTGGTTCGAGGACAGGGGAACATTCAGTACTTC.

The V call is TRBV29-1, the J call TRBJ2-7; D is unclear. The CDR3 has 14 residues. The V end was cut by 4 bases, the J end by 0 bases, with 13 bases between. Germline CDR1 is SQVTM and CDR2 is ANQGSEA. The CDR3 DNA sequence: TGCAGCGTTGTAGTTCAGCGTATCTCCTACGAGCAGTACTTC. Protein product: CSVVVQRISYEQYF.

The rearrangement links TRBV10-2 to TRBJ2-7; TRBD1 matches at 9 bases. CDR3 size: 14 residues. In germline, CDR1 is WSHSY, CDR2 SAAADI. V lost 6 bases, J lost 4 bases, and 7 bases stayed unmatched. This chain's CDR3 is CASRPGTGSYEQYF. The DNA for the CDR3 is TGCGCCAGCAGACCCGGGACAGGGTCGTACGAGCAGTACTTC.

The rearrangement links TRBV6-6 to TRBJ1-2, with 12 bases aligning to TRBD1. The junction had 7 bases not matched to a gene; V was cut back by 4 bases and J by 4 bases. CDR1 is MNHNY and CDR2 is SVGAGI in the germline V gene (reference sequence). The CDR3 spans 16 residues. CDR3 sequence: CASSSAGTGGSYGYTF. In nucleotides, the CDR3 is TGTGCCAGCAGTTCAGCCGGGACAGGGGGCTCCTATGGCTACACCTTC.

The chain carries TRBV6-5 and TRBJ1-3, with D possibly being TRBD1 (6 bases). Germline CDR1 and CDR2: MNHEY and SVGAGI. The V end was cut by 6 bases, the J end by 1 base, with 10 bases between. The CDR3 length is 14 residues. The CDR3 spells CASRGTHSGNTIYF. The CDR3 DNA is TGTGCCAGCAGGGGGACACATTCTGGAAACACCATATATTTT.

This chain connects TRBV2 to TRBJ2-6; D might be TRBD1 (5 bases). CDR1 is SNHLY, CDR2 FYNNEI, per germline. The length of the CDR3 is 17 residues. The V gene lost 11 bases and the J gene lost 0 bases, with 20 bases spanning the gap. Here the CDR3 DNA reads TGTGCCGGCCGACAGACGTTTTGGAGCTCTGGGGCCAACGTCCTGACTTTC. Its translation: CAGRQTFWSSGANVLTF.

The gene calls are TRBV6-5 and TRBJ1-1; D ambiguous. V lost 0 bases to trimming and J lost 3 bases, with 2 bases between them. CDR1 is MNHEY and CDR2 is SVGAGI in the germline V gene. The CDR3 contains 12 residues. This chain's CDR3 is CASSYSDTEAFF. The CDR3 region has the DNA TGTGCCAGCAGTTACTCTGACACTGAAGCTTTCTTT.

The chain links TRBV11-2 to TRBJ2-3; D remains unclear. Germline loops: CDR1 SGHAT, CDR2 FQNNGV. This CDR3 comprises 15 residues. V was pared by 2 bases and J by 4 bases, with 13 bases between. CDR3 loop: CASSLWQSGSDTQYF. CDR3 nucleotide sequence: TGTGCCAGCAGCTTATGGCAGTCCGGGTCAGATACGCAGTATTTT.

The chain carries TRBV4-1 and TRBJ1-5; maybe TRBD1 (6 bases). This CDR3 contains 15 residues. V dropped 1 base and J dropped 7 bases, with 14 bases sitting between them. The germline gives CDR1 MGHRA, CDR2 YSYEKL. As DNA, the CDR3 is TGCGCCAGCAGCCAAGCGACAGGTTTCGAGCAGCCCCAGCATTTT. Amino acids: CASSQATGFEQPQHF.

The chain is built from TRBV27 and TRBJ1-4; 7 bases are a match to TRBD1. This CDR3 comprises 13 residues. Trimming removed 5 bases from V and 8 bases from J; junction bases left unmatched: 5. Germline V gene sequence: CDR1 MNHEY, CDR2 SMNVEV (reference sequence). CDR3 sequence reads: CASSPQGREKLFF. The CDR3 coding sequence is TGTGCCAGCAGTCCACAGGGGCGGGAAAAACTGTTTTTT.

The CDR3 DNA reads as TGTGCCAGCAGCTTTGGACAGGGCGGACAGCCCCAGCATTTT. As protein: CASSFGQGGQPQHF. V and J are TRBV7-2 and TRBJ1-5; 8 positions match TRBD1. The CDR3 runs 14 residues. Germline CDR1 SGHTA, CDR2 FQGNSA. The V segment lost 3 bases and the J segment 7 bases; nucleotides outside the gene matches: 5.

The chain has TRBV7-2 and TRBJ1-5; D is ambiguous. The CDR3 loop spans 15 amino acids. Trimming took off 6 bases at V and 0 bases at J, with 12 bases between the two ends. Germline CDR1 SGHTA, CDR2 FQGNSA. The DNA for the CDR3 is TGTGCCAGCAGGAAAGACGGGAATAGCAATCAGCCCCAGCATTTT. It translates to CASRKDGNSNQPQHF.

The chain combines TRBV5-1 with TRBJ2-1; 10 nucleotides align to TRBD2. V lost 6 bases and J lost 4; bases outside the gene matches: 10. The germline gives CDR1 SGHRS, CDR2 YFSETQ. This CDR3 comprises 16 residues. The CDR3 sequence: CASTVSGGAFYNEQFF. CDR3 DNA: TGCGCCAGCACCGTCAGCGGGGGGGCGTTTTACAATGAGCAGTTCTTC.

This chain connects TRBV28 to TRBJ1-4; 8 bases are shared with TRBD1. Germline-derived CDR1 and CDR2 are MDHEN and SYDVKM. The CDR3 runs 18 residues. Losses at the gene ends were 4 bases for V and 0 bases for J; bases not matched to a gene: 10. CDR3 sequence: CASSSLQGGVATNEKLFF. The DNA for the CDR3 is TGTGCCAGCAGTTCATTACAGGGGGGGGTGGCAACTAATGAAAAACTGTTTTTT.

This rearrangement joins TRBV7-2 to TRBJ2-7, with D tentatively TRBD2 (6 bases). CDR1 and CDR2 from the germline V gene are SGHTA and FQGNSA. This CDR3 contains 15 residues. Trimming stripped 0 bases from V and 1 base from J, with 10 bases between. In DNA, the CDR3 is TGTGCCAGCAGCTTAGCCCAGGGACTTTCCTACGAGCAGTACTTC. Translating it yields CASSLAQGLSYEQYF.

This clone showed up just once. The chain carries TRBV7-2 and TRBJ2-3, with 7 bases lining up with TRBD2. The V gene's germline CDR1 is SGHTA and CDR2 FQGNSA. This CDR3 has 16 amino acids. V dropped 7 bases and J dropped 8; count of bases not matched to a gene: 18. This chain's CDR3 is CASTRDAREGGGTQYF. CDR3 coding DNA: TGTGCCAGCACCCGTGATGCCAGGGAGGGAGGTGGTACGCAGTATTTT.

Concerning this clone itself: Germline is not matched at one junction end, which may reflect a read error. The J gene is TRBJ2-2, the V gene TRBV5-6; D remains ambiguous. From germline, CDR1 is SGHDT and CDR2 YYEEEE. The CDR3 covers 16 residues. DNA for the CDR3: TGTGTCAGCAGCTCCGAGCATTACGCGAACACCGGGGAGCTGTTTTTT. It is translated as CVSSSEHYANTGELFF.

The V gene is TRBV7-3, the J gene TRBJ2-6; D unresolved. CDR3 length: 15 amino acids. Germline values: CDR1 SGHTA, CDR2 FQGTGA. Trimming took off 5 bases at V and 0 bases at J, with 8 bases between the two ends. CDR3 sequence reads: CASSLEPSGANVLTF. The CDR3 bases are TGTGCCAGCAGCCTAGAGCCCTCTGGGGCCAACGTCCTGACTTTC.

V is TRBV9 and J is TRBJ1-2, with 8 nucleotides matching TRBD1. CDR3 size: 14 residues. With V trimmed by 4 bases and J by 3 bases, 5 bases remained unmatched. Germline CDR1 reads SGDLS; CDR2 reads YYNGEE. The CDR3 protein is CASSSPGGYYGYTF. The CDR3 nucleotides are TGTGCCAGCAGCTCCCCAGGGGGCTACTATGGCTACACCTTC.

Here the CDR3 reads CASSFLTEAFF. CDR3 bases: TGTGCCAGCAGCTTCCTCACTGAAGCTTTCTTT. The rearrangement links TRBV5-6 to TRBJ1-1; D remains ambiguous. Per the germline V gene, CDR1 is SGHDT and CDR2 is YYEEEE. The CDR3 contains 11 residues. V was cut by 2 bases and J by 4 bases, with 3 bases left in between.

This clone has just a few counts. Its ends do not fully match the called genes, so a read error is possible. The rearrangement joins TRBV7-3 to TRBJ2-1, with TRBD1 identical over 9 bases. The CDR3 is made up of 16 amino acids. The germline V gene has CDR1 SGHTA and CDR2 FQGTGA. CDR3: CASSPRPGTGYSEQFF. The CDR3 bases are TGTGCCAGCAGCCCCCGCCCCGGGACAGGGTACAGTGAGCAGTTCTTC.

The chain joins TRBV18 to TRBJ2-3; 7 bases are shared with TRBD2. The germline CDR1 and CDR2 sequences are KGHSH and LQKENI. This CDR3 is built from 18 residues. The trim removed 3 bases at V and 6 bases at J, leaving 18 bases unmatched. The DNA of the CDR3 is TGTGCCAGCTCACCTTTGCCGGGTCTAGCGGCCACCTTGGATACGCAGTATTTT. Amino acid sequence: CASSPLPGLAATLDTQYF.

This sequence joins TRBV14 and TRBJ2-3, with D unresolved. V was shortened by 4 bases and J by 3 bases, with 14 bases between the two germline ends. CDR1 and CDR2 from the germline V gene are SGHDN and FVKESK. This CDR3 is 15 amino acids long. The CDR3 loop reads CASSPDRSPTDTQYF. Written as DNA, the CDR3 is TGTGCCAGCAGCCCGGATCGGAGCCCAACAGATACGCAGTATTTT.

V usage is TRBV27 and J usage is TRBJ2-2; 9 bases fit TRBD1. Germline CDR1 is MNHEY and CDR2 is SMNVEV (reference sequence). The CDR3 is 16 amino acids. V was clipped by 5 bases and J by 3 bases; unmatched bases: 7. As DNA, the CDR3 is TGTGCCAGCAGTCCACAGGGGGCGGCGGACACCGGGGAGCTGTTTTTT. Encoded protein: CASSPQGAADTGELFF.

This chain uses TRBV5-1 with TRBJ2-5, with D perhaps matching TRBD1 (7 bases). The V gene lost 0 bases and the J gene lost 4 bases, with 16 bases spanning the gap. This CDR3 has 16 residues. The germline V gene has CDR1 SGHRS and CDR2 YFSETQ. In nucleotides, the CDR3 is TGCGCCAGCAGCTTGGGACAGGGAGGAATTGTAGAGACCCAGTACTTC. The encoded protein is CASSLGQGGIVETQYF.

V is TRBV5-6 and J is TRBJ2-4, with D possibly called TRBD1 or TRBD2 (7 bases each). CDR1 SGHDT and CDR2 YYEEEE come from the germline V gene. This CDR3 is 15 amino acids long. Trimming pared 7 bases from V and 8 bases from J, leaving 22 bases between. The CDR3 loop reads CASGRGGAGAYIQYF. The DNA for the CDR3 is TGTGCCAGCGGACGAGGGGGCGCGGGGGCCTACATTCAGTACTTC.

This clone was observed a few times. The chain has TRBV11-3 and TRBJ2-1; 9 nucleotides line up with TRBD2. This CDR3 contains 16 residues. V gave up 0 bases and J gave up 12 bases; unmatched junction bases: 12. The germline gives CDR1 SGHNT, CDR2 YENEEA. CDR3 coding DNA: TGTGCCAGCAGCTTAGATGGGACTAGCCAGGGCGGTGTGCAGTTCTTC. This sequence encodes CASSLDGTSQGGVQFF.

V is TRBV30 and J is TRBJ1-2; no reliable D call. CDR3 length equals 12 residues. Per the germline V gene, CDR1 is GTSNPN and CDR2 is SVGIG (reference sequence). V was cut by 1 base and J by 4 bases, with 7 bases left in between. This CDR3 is CAWSGSVYGYTF. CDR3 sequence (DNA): TGTGCCTGGAGTGGATCAGTCTATGGCTACACCTTC.

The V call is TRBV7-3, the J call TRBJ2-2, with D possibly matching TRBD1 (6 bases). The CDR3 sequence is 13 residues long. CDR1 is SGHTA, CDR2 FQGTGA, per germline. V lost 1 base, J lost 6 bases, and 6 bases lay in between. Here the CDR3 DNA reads TGTGCCAGCAGCTTAAACAGGGCCGGGGAGCTGTTTTTT. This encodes CASSLNRAGELFF.

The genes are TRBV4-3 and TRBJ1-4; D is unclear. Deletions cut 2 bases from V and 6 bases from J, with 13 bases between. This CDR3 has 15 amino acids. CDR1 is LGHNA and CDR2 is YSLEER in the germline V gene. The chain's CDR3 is CASSQSGGAYEKLFF. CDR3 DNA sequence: TGCGCCAGCAGCCAATCGGGCGGCGCATATGAAAAACTGTTTTTT.